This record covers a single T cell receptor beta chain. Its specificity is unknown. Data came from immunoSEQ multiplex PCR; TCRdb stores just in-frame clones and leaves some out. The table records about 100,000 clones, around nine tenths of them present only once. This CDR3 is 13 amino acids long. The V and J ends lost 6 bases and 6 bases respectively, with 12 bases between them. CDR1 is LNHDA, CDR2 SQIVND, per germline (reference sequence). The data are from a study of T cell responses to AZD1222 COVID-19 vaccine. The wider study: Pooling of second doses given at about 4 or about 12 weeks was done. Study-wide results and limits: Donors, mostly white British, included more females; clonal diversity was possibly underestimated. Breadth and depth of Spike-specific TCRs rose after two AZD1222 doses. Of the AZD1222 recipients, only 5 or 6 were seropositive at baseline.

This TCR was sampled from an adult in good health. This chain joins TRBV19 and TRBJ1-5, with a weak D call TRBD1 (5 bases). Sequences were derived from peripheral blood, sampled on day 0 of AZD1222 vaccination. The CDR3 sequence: CASREGSVQPQHF. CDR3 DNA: TGTGCCAGTAGAGAGGGGTCGGTTCAGCCCCAGCATTTT.